This entry is about one TCR beta chain. Here immunoSEQ multiplex PCR was the method, and the copy in TCRdb shows in-frame clones only, minus some. The sample consists of approximately 1,000,000 clones, roughly 80% of them appearing once. It was into CD45RA+ naive and CD45RA-negative memory subsets that the CD4+ cells were split. This entry is derived from a study of shared clonotypes between healthy human individuals. The CDR3 contains 13 residues. Trimming shortened V by 3 bases and J by 6 bases, and 13 bases separated the two germline ends. Germline lookup yields CDR1 SGHDT and CDR2 YYEEEE. The receptor was derived from a man younger than 35 in good health. Some clones in this sample may be carry-over from other donors' samples. V usage is TRBV5-6 and J usage is TRBJ2-7; D is perhaps TRBD1 (6 bases). Sequenced sample: memory CD4+ T cells from PBMCs. Subset described: CD45RA-negative fraction. The chain's CDR3 is CASSWGLVGEQYF. In nucleotides, the CDR3 is TGTGCCAGCAGCTGGGGGCTAGTAGGCGAGCAGTACTTC.